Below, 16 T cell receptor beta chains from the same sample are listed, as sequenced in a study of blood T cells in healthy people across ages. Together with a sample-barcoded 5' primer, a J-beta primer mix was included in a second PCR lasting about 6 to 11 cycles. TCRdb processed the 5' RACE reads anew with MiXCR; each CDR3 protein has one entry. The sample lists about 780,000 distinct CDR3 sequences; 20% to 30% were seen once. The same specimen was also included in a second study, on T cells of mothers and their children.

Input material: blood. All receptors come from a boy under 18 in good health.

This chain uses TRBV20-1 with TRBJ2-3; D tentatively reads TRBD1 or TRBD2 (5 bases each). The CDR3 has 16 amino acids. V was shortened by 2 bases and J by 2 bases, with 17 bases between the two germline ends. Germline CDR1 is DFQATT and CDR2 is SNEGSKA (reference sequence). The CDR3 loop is CSARPPGAVITDTQYF. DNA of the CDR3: TGCAGTGCTAGACCCCCCGGGGCGGTCATCACAGATACGCAGTATTTT.

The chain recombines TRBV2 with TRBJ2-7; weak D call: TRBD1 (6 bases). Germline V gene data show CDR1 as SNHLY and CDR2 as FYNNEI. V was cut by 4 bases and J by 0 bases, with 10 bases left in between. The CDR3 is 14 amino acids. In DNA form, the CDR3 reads TGTGCCAGCAGTGTATTGGGGGCCTCCTACGAGCAGTACTTC. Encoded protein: CASSVLGASYEQYF.

CDR3 in DNA: TGTGCCAGCACCCTTGAGGCAGATACGCAGTATTTT. This encodes CASTLEADTQYF. V is TRBV25-1 and J is TRBJ2-3, with D unclear. V lost 7 bases, J lost 4 bases, and 9 bases lay in between. The CDR3 covers 12 residues. Germline CDR1 is MGHDK and CDR2 is SYGVNS.

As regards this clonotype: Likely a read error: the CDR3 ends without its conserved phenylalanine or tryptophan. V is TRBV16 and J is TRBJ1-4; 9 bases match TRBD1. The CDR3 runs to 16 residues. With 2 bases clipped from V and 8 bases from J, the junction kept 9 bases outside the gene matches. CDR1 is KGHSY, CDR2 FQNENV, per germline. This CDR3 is CASSQPRDRVREKLFS. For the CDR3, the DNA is TGTGCCAGCAGCCAACCCCGGGACAGGGTCCGCGAAAAACTGTTTTCT.

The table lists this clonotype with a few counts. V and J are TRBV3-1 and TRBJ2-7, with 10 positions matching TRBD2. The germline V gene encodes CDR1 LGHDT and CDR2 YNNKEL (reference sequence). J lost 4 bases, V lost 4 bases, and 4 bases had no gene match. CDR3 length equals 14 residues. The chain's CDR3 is CASSPGLALYEQYF. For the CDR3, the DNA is TGTGCCAGCAGCCCGGGACTAGCGCTTTACGAGCAGTACTTC.

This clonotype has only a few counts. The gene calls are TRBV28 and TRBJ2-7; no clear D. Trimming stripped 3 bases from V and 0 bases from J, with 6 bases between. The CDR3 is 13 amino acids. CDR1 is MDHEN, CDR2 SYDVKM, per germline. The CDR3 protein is CASSLGFSYEQYF. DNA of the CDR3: TGTGCCAGCAGTTTGGGGTTCTCCTACGAGCAGTACTTC.

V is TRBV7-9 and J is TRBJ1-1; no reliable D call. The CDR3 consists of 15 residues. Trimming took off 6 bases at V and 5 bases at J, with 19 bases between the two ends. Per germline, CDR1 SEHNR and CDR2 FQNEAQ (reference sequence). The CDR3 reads CASSPTGSRSTEAFF. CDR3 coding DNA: TGTGCCAGCAGTCCTACCGGGTCCCGGTCGACTGAAGCTTTCTTT.

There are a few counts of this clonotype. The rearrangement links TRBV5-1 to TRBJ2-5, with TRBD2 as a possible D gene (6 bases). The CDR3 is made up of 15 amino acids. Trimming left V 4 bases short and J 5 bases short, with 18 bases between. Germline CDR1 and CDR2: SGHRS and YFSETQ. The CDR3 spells CASSPGTLNSETQYF. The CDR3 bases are TGCGCCAGCAGCCCTGGGACTCTTAACTCGGAGACCCAGTACTTC.

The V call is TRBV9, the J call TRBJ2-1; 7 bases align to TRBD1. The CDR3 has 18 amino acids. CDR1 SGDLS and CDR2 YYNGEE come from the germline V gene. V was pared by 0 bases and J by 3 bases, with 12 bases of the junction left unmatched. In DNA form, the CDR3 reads TGTGCCAGCAGCGTAGCTTCCCCCACAGGGGAGCTCTACAATGAGCAGTTCTTC. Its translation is CASSVASPTGELYNEQFF.

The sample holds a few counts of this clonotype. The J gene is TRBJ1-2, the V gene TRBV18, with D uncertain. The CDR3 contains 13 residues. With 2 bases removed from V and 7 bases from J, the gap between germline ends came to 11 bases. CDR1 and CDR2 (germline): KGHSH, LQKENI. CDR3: CASSPGTRVGYTF. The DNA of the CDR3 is TGTGCCAGCTCACCAGGCACCCGGGTTGGCTACACCTTC.

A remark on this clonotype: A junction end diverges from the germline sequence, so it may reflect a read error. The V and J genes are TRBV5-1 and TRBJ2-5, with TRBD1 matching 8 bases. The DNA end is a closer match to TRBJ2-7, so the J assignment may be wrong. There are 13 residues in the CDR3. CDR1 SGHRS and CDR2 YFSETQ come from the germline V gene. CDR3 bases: TGTGCCAGCTCCGGGACAGGTTTCTACGAGCAGTACTTC. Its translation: CASSGTGFYEQYF.

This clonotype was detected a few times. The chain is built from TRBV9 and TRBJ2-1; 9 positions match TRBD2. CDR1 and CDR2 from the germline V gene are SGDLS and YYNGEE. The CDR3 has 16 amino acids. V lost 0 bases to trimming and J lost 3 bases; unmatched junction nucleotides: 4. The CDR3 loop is CASSVEASGVYNEQFF. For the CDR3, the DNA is TGTGCCAGCAGCGTAGAGGCTAGCGGGGTCTACAATGAGCAGTTCTTC.

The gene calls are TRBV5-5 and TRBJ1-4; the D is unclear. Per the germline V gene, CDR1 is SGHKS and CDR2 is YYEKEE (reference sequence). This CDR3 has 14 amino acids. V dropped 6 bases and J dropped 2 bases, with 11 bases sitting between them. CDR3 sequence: CASTVLGTNEKLFF. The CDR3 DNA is TGTGCCAGCACCGTTTTGGGGACTAATGAAAAACTGTTTTTT.

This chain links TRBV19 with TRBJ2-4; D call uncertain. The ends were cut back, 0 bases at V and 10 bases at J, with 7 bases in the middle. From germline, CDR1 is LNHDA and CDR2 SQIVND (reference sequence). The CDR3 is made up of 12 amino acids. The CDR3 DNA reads TGTGCCAGTAGTATAGATCGGGTGATTCAGTACTTC. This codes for CASSIDRVIQYF.

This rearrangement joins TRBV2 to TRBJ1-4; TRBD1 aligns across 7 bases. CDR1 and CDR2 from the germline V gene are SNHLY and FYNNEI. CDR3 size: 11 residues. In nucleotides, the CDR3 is TGTACTAGCAGGGGGAGCGAAAAACTGTTTTTT. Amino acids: CTSRGSEKLFF.

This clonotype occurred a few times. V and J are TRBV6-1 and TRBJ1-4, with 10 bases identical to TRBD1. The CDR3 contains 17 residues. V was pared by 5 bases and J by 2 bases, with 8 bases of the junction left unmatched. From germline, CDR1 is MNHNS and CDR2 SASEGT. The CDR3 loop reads CASSHQSGQGTNEKLFF. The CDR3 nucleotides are TGTGCCAGCAGTCATCAATCGGGACAGGGGACTAATGAAAAACTGTTTTTT.